The entry that follows covers one T cell receptor beta chain sequence. The target antigen is unknown. The data originate from a study of blood T cells in healthy people across ages. Whole-study results and caveats: Naive T cell percentage showed a strong correlation with TCR beta diversity.

Through a sample-barcoded 5' primer and a J-beta primer mix, a second PCR was run for about 6 to 11 cycles. A template-switch adaptor that had 12 random nucleotides put a tag on each cDNA molecule. Each CDR3 protein gets one entry after TCRdb re-called the 5' RACE reads with MiXCR. The data show 1,500,000 or so distinct CDR3 sequences, with almost 60% seen just once and over 5% held by the top ten. The clonotype comes from a man aged 18 to 29 in good health. The sequenced sample was blood.

In DNA form, the CDR3 reads TGCGCCAGCAGCCAATCCCAGGGGGCGAGTGGGCTGTTTTTT. It codes for CASSQSQGASGLFF. This rearrangement joins TRBV4-1 to TRBJ1-4; 8 bases are shared with TRBD1. The CDR3 length is 14 residues. Germline V gives CDR1 MGHRA, CDR2 YSYEKL. V was clipped by 2 bases and J by 14 bases; unmatched bases: 10.